This record concerns one T cell receptor beta chain sequence. Antigen specificity is unknown. The junction departs from the called germline gene at one end, perhaps through a read error. Looked up from germline, CDR1 is SQVTM and CDR2 is ANQGSEA. The CDR3 runs 12 residues. No cell sorting was done before RNA was extracted from the tissue. This entry belongs to a study of tumor and adjacent non-tumor tissue in lung cancer. For the study at large: The patients, approximately nine men and 5 or 6 women, were about 30 to 76 with stage I to III disease. Around 4.5 million productive TCRbeta reads were obtained per sample on average. Whole-study findings and limits: Normal lung showed higher cumulative top 100 clone frequency than tumor. Tumor tissue had significantly higher TCR diversity than normal lung.

TCRbeta libraries were built with three rounds of nested PCR, modified from ARM-PCR. TCRdb processed the multiplex PCR reads anew with MiXCR; each CDR3 protein has one entry. The sample consists of over 60,000 distinct CDR3 sequences, roughly 80% of them appearing once. The sample consisted of lung tumor tissue. The TCR was taken from a woman aged 45-65 years with non-small cell lung cancer. V and J are TRBV29-1 and TRBJ2-5; 7 bases are shared with TRBD2. CDR3 amino acids: CSVEGGSRTQYF. The DNA for the CDR3 is TGCAGTGTTGAAGGCGGGAGCAGGACCCAGTACTTC.